This is a list of T cell receptor beta chains from one sample in a study of cytomegalovirus exposure and HLA in healthy donors. Repertoires were generated with immunoSEQ multiplex PCR, while TCRdb's copy carries only in-frame clones and drops some. The sample has tens of thousands of clones, approximately 84% seen once. What was sequenced was PBMCs. These receptors all come from a young man in good health and CMV-seronegative. Each CDR3 is given with its conserved first and last residue. A D gene is named only where the DNA matches it firmly.

J: TRBJ1-5
V: TRBV5-8
D: TRBD1
CDR3: CASSPTGAATLPQHF

J: TRBJ2-1
V: TRBV28
D: TRBD2
CDR3: CASSFLTGGYNEQFF

J: TRBJ2-3
V: TRBV19
D: TRBD1
CDR3: CASSTLTRQGRGTDTQYF

J: TRBJ1-1
V: TRBV27
D: -
CDR3: CASSFSPGGNTEAFF

J: TRBJ2-5
V: TRBV5-4
D: TRBD2
CDR3: CASSLGGGSTETQYF

J: TRBJ1-5
V: TRBV30
D: -
CDR3: CAWSVGGKGQPQHF

J: TRBJ1-2
V: TRBV12-5
D: -
CDR3: CASGPSGHYGYTF

J: TRBJ1-1
V: TRBV29-1
D: -
CDR3: CSVGGWNTEAFF

J: TRBJ2-7
V: TRBV6-1
D: -
CDR3: CASSEARAVYYEQYF

J: TRBJ1-5
V: TRBV11-2
D: -
CDR3: CASSLGTASNQPQHF

J: TRBJ1-1
V: TRBV9
D: TRBD1
CDR3: CASSPPTGWTEAFF

J: TRBJ1-2
V: TRBV15
D: TRBD1
CDR3: CATSGHDRGLAYGYTF

J: TRBJ1-5
V: TRBV6-6
D: -
CDR3: CASRDSLNQPQHF

J: TRBJ1-6
V: TRBV6-6
D: -
CDR3: CASSSSSAGDSPLHF

J: TRBJ2-7
V: TRBV7-2
D: -
CDR3: CASRAGPSSYEQYF

J: TRBJ1-1
V: TRBV5-1
D: TRBD1
CDR3: CATTDREEGKAFF

J: TRBJ2-5
V: TRBV5-1
D: TRBD2
CDR3: CASSRSHGSGMGGQETQYF

J: TRBJ1-3
V: TRBV5-6
D: -
CDR3: CASSQIVWARPNTIYF

J: TRBJ2-4
V: TRBV5-8
D: TRBD2
CDR3: CASSAGLAGGVAKNIQYF

J: TRBJ1-2
V: TRBV28
D: -
CDR3: CASERPGPGGYTF

J: TRBJ1-6
V: TRBV28
D: -
CDR3: CASSLVGEGSPLHF

J: TRBJ2-3
V: TRBV5-4
D: TRBD2
CDR3: CASSKGLDFTDTQYF

J: TRBJ2-5
V: TRBV5-5
D: -
CDR3: CASSFRIVETQYF

J: TRBJ1-2
V: TRBV30
D: TRBD1
CDR3: CAWTRFRGQGRDYGYTF

J: TRBJ2-4
V: TRBV29-1
D: -
CDR3: CSVEAVAKNIQYF

J: TRBJ2-7
V: TRBV7-9
D: TRBD2
CDR3: CASSLGQPGLAYEQYF

J: TRBJ2-3
V: TRBV10-2
D: -
CDR3: CASSLALDTQYF

J: TRBJ1-3
V: TRBV10-3
D: -
CDR3: CALLNAGAGNTIYF